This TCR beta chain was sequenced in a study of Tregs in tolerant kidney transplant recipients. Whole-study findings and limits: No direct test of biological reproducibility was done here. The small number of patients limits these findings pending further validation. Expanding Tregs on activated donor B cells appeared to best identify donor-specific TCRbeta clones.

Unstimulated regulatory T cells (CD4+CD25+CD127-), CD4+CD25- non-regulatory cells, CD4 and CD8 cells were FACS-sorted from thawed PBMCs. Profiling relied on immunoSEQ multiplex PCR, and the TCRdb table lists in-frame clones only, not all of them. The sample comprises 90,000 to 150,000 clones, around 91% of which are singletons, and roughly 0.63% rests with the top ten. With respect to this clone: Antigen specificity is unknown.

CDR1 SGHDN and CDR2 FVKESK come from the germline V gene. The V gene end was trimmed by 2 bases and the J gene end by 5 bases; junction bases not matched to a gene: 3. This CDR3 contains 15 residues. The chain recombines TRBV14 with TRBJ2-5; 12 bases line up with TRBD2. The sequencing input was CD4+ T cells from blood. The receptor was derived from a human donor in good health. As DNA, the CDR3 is TGTGCCAGCAGCCAACTAGCGGGGGGGCGTGAGACCCAGTACTTC. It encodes CASSQLAGGRETQYF.